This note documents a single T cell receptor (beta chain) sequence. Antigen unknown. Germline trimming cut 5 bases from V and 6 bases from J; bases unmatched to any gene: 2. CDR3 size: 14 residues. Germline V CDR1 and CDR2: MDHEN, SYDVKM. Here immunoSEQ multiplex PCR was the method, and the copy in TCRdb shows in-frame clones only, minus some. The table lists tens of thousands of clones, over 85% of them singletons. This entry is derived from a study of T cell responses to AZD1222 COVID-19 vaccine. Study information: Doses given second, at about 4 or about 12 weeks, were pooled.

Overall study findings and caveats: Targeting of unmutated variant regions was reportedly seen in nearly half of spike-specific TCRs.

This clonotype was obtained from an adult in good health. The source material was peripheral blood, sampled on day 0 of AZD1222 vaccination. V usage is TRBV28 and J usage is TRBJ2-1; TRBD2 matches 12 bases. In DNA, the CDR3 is TGTGCCAGCAGTGGACTAGCGGGAATCAATGAGCAGTTCTTC. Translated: CASSGLAGINEQFF.